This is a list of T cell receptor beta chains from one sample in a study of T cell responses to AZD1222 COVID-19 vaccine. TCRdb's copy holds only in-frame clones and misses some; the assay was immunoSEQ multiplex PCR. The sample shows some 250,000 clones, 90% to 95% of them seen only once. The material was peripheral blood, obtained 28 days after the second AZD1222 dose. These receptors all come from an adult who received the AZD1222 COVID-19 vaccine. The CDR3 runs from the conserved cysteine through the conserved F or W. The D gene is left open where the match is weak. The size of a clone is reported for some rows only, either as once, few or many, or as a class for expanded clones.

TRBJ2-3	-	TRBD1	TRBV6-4	CASSDLQGSDTQYF	TGTGCCAGCAGTGACCTACAGGGGTCAGATACGCAGTATTTT
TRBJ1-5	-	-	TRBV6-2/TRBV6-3	CASSRQGNQPQHF	TGTGCCAGCAGTAGACAGGGCAATCAGCCCCAGCATTTT
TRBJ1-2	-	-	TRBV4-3	CASSLFATVSYGYTF	TGCGCCAGCAGCCTCTTTGCGACCGTATCTTATGGCTACACCTTC
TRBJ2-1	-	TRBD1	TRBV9	CASSGGQGAFNEQFF	TGTGCCAGCAGCGGGGGACAGGGGGCGTTCAATGAGCAGTTCTTC
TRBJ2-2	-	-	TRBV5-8	CASTRPISIPNTGELFF	TGTGCCAGCACCCGACCTATTAGTATACCTAACACCGGGGAGCTGTTTTTT
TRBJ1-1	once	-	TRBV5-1	CASSLGTMNTEAFF	TGCGCCAGCAGCTTGGGGACGATGAACACTGAAGCTTTCTTT
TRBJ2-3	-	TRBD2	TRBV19	CASTRSGGVDTQYF	TGTGCCAGTACCCGGAGCGGGGGTGTGGATACGCAGTATTTT
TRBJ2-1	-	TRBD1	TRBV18	CASSPQGALYNEQFF	TGTGCCAGCTCACCACAGGGGGCCTTATACAATGAGCAGTTCTTC
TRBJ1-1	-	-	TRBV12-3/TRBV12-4	CASSSLQNTEAFF	TGTGCCAGCAGTTCCCTACAGAACACTGAAGCTTTCTTT
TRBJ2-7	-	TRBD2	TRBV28	CASRTSGAYEQYF	TGTGCCAGCAGGACTAGCGGGGCCTACGAGCAGTACTTC
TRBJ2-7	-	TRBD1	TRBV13	CASSRPGGSVHEQYF	TGTGCCAGCAGCCGTCCAGGGGGTAGTGTGCACGAGCAGTACTTC
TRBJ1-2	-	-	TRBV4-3	CASSQDGRGDTHGYTF	TGCGCCAGCAGCCAAGATGGACGTGGGGACACCCATGGCTACACCTTC
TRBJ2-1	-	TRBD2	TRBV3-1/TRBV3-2	CASSQTSVEQFF	TGTGCCAGCAGCCAAACTAGCGTTGAGCAGTTCTTC
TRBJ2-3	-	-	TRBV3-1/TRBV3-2	CASSQSYRPDTQYF	TGTGCCAGCAGCCAGTCCTACAGGCCAGATACGCAGTATTTT
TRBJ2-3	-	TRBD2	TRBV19	CASSIGDSGRTDTQYF	TGTGCCAGTAGTATAGGTGATAGCGGGAGAACAGATACGCAGTATTTT
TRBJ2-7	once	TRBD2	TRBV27	CASSPSAGEALYEQYF	TGTGCCAGCAGTCCATCAGCGGGAGAGGCTCTCTACGAGCAGTACTTC
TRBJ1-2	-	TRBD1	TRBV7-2	CASSPRTGADGYTF	TGTGCCAGCAGCCCGAGGACAGGGGCGGATGGCTACACCTTC
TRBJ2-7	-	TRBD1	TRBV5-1	CASSARTGAYEQYF	TGCGCCAGCAGCGCCCGGACAGGAGCCTACGAGCAGTACTTC
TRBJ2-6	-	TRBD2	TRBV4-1	CASSPWGGRASGANVLTF	TGCGCCAGCAGCCCGTGGGGCGGGAGAGCCTCTGGGGCCAACGTCCTGACTTTC
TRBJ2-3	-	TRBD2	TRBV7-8	CASSPGETSVTDTQYF	TGTGCCAGCAGCCCAGGGGAGACTAGCGTGACAGATACGCAGTATTTT
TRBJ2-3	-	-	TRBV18	CASSPGWEATQYF	TGTGCCAGCTCACCCGGCTGGGAGGCAACGCAGTATTTT
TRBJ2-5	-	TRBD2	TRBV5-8	CASRLAGGVNQETQYF	TGTGCCAGCAGGCTCGCGGGGGGCGTAAATCAAGAGACCCAGTACTTC
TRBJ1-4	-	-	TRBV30	CAWSPGSLNEKLFF	TGTGCCTGGAGCCCGGGCAGCCTTAATGAAAAACTGTTTTTT
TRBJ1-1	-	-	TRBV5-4	CASNPQGTNTEAFF	TGTGCCAGCAACCCCCAGGGCACGAACACTGAAGCTTTCTTT
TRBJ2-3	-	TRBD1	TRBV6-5	CASSFDRGRVDTQYF	TGTGCCAGCAGTTTCGACAGGGGGCGCGTAGATACGCAGTATTTT
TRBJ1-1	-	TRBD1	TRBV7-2	CASSLDRVGTEAFF	TGTGCCAGCAGCCTTGACAGGGTGGGCACTGAAGCTTTCTTT
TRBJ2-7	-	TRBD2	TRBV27	CASSLLTSGGAHEQYF	TGTGCCAGCAGTTTACTGACTAGCGGGGGGGCCCACGAGCAGTACTTC
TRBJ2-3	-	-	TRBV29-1	CSVSWRDTDTQYF	TGCAGCGTTTCTTGGAGAGACACAGATACGCAGTATTTT
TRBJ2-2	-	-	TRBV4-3	CASSRRWANTGELFF	TGCGCCAGCAGCCGAAGGTGGGCGAACACCGGGGAGCTGTTTTTT
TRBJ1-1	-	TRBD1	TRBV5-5	CASSARGENTEAFF	TGTGCCAGCAGCGCCAGGGGGGAAAACACTGAAGCTTTCTTT
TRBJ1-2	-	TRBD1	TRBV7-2	CASSQDRTTRYTF	TGTGCCAGCAGCCAGGACAGGACGACGCGCTACACCTTC